This TCR beta chain was recovered during a study of early T cells in non-severe SARS-CoV-2 infection. TCRdb re-analysed the 5' RACE reads in MiXCR, keeping a single row per CDR3 protein. The repertoire holds 50,000 or so distinct CDR3 sequences, with approximately 12% as singletons. The sample holds a few counts of this clonotype. The sequenced sample was whole blood. The receptor was isolated from an adult who was a healthcare worker with PCR-confirmed SARS-CoV-2 infection or an uninfected control (not recorded which).

The CDR3, as DNA: TGTGCCAGCAGTTTTGGGGGCGCGGGCGGCTACACCTTC. It codes for CASSFGGAGGYTF. The chain joins TRBV28 to TRBJ1-2; D is perhaps TRBD1 (6 bases). Germline values: CDR1 MDHEN, CDR2 SYDVKM. CDR3 size: 13 residues. Trimming pared 3 bases from V and 8 bases from J, leaving 13 bases between.